This entry features one T cell receptor (beta chain) sequence. Its antigen is still unknown. This sample stems from a study of OX40 agonist ivuxolimab in advanced cancers. As for the study in general: Patients achieving partial responses numbered three: one hepatocellular carcinoma case and two cutaneous melanoma cases.

Overall study results and limits: Among the nonresponders, some also had low normalized T-cell clonal expansion.

V lost 5 bases, J lost 3 bases, and 12 bases stayed unmatched. The germline CDR1 and CDR2 sequences are SGHTA and FQGNSA. This CDR3 is built from 16 residues. This table comes from immunoSEQ multiplex PCR, and its TCRdb copy is limited to in-frame clones, with some not included. The table shows 50,000 to 70,000 clones, with around 90% occurring only once. V usage is TRBV7-2 and J usage is TRBJ2-7; 8 bases fit TRBD1. The source was CD4+ or CD8+ T cells sorted from blood, collected in a trial of the OX40 agonist ivuxolimab. This clonotype was obtained from an adult with an advanced solid tumor such as melanoma, head and neck, liver or kidney cancer. The CDR3 DNA reads TGTGCCAGCAGCGCCCAGACCGGGACAGGAAACTACGAGCAGTACTTC. Its protein product is CASSAQTGTGNYEQYF.